This T cell receptor (beta chain) was recorded in a study of post-analysis software for immune sequencing data. Study-wide context: Secondary progressive, relapsing-remitting and progressive-relapsing multiple sclerosis were among the included disease courses. Study-level points and caveats: Four to six TRBV segments were more frequent in patients than controls; TRBV5-6, TRBV5-1 and TRBV20-1 belonged to this group. Batch-mates among the samples co-clustered strongly by F measure. When compared against controls, multiple sclerosis patients showed significantly lower normalized Chao1 diversity.

This clonotype was found a few times. Antigen: not known. Unique molecular identifiers were present in the TCR beta cDNA libraries. Starting from around 0.96 to 9.9 million T cells, the study yielded about 540,000 cDNA molecules. TCRdb reanalysed the PCR reads using MiXCR and keeps one entry per CDR3 protein. This sample has fewer than 700,000 distinct CDR3 sequences, with 44% found just once. The CDR3 runs 19 residues. Unmatched junction bases numbered 15, after V lost 4 bases and J lost 3 bases. Per the germline V gene, CDR1 is SQVTM and CDR2 is ANQGSEA. The sample consisted of blood. The chain links TRBV29-1 to TRBJ2-1, with 13 nucleotides matching TRBD2. This TCR came from a girl between 5 and 17 years old with multiple sclerosis. CDR3 sequence: CSVALPTSGRASFYNEQFF. The CDR3 DNA reads as TGCAGCGTTGCCCTTCCCACTAGCGGGAGGGCCAGCTTCTACAATGAGCAGTTCTTC.